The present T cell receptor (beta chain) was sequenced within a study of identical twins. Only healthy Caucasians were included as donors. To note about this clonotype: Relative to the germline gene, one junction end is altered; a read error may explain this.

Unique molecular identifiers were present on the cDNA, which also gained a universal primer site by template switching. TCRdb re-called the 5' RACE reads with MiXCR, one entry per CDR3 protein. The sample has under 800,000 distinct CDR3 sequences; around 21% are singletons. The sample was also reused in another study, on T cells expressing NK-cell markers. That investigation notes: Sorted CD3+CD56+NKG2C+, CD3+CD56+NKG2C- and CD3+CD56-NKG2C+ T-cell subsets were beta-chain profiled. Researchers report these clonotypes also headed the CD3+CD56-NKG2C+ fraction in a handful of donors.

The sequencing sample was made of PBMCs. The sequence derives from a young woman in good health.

CDR3 nucleotides: TGTGCCAGAAGTTACTCGGACGGAGCATCCTACGAGCAGTACTTC. It is translated as CARSYSDGASYEQYF. This sequence joins TRBV6-2 or TRBV6-3 and TRBJ2-7; no clear D gene. This CDR3 has 15 amino acids. CDR1 and CDR2 (germline): MNHEY, SVGEGT.